This T cell receptor beta chain derives from a study of T cells in Graves' hyperthyroidism and ophthalmopathy. Study-level findings and limits: In simple terms, a model built on 13 V-J features told ophthalmopathy apart from stable hyperthyroidism. The model forecast ophthalmopathy, anticipating it by a median approximately 6.2 months before onset.

RNA transcripts yielded amplified TCR beta CDR3 regions. An initial round of RT-PCR targeting the TCR CDR3 relied on the HTBI primer set. MiXCR, run by TCRdb on the multiplex PCR reads, gives a single entry per CDR3 protein. The table shows a few hundred thousand distinct CDR3 sequences, with approximately 15% occurring only once. This clonotype was observed many times. Its cognate antigen is unknown. If no ophthalmopathy progression occurred within 18 months, Graves' hyperthyroidism was stable. Patients aged 18 to 65 had newly diagnosed hyperthyroidism lasting under 2 months. Trimming shortened V by 0 bases and J by 4 bases, and 9 bases separated the two germline ends. Germline V gives CDR1 LGHNT, CDR2 FRNRAP. This CDR3 has 15 residues.

This clonotype originated in a young woman with Graves' hyperthyroidism. The sample comprised blood. The J gene is TRBJ2-2, the V gene TRBV12-5; D is perhaps TRBD2 (5 bases). This CDR3 is CASGLVGVGTGELFF. DNA for the CDR3: TGTGCTAGTGGTTTGGTGGGAGTGGGCACCGGGGAGCTGTTTTTT.